The sequence of this TCR beta chain was determined in a study of T cells in Graves' hyperthyroidism and ophthalmopathy. Study-level results: Blood shared most expanded thyroid clonotypes above 0.001.

RNA transcripts served as the template for amplifying TCR beta CDR3 regions. HTBI primers were the set used in a first-round RT-PCR of the TCR CDR3. In TCRdb, the multiplex PCR reads were re-called with MiXCR into one record per CDR3 protein. The sample yields about 570,000 distinct CDR3 sequences, roughly 50% seen once. Remarks on this clonotype: Its antigen is still unknown.

The germline V and J ends were trimmed by 8 bases and 1 base, with 8 bases remaining between them. In germline, CDR1 is SGHTA, CDR2 FQGNSA. This CDR3 has 12 residues. The chain employs TRBV7-2 and TRBJ1-1; TRBD1 is a possible D gene (6 bases). The source of this sequence is an adult woman with Graves' disease, either hyperthyroidism or ophthalmopathy (not recorded which). The specimen was peripheral blood or thyroid tissue (not recorded which). Here the CDR3 reads CASGGGNTEAFF. The CDR3 DNA reads TGTGCCAGCGGAGGGGGGAACACTGAAGCTTTCTTT.